The 25 T cell receptor beta chains given below trace back to one sample, sequenced in a study of T cell responses to AZD1222 COVID-19 vaccine. Generated by immunoSEQ multiplex PCR, the TCRdb table keeps only in-frame clones and is missing some. Its table records over 120,000 clones. Source material: peripheral blood. Receptor source: an adult in good health.

J is TRBJ2-7 and V is TRBV20-1, with unresolved D. This CDR3 is built from 11 residues. V was pared by 3 bases and J by 4 bases, with 7 bases between. Germline CDR1 is DFQATT and CDR2 is SNEGSKA (reference sequence). The CDR3 nucleotides are TGCAGTGCTAGGGTCGGGTACGAGCAGTACTTC. Its protein product is CSARVGYEQYF.

The V gene is TRBV5-1, the J gene TRBJ1-1, with 7 bases lining up with TRBD1. The germline gives CDR1 SGHRS, CDR2 YFSETQ. The CDR3 has 16 amino acids. Trimming took 4 bases from V and 2 from J; bases not matched to a gene: 11. Here the CDR3 reads CASSTTQGRTNTEAFF. Here the CDR3 DNA reads TGCGCCAGCAGCACCACACAGGGGCGGACCAACACTGAAGCTTTCTTT.

The CDR3 nucleotides read TGTGCCACCGCTAAGACAGGGATCACCTACGAGCAGTACTTC. The encoded protein is CATAKTGITYEQYF. This chain joins TRBV19 and TRBJ2-7; 7 positions match TRBD1. The CDR3 is made up of 14 amino acids. Germline CDR1 is LNHDA and CDR2 is SQIVND (reference sequence). V shed 10 bases and J 2 bases; nucleotides not matched to a gene: 11.

V usage is TRBV5-1 and J usage is TRBJ1-1; no definite D call. This CDR3 has 14 residues. V was trimmed by 4 bases and J by 3 bases, leaving 13 bases between them. Germline assignment: CDR1 SGHRS and CDR2 YFSETQ. The CDR3 is CASSPQGGDTEAFF. The CDR3 DNA follows: TGCGCCAGCAGCCCACAAGGCGGGGACACTGAAGCTTTCTTT.

J is TRBJ1-3 and V is TRBV11-3; 7 bases are shared with TRBD1. CDR1 is SGHNT and CDR2 is YENEEA in the germline V gene. The ends lost 5 bases at V and 4 bases at J; junction bases unmatched: 5. The CDR3 is made up of 14 amino acids. The CDR3 nucleotides are TGTGCCAGCAGCCCAGGGGGGATCGGAAACACCATATATTTT. Its translation: CASSPGGIGNTIYF.

V gene TRBV5-5 combines with J gene TRBJ2-5; TRBD2 matches 12 bases. J lost 5 bases, V lost 5 bases, and 10 bases had no gene match. The CDR3 covers 16 residues. Germline values: CDR1 SGHKS, CDR2 YYEKEE (reference sequence). The CDR3 coding sequence is TGTGCCAGCAGGCCCCCTAGCGGGGGGGCCGGGGAGACCCAGTACTTC. It encodes CASRPPSGGAGETQYF.

The genes are TRBV9 and TRBJ1-4; no clear D gene. Germline-derived CDR1 and CDR2 are SGDLS and YYNGEE. Trimming removed 4 bases from V and 0 bases from J, with 13 bases in between. This CDR3 is 16 amino acids long. CDR3 sequence: CASSPRTVATNEKLFF. The DNA for the CDR3 is TGTGCCAGCAGCCCCCGGACCGTCGCAACTAATGAAAAACTGTTTTTT.

The V and J genes are TRBV16 and TRBJ1-1; unclear D gene. CDR1 and CDR2 from the germline V gene are KGHSY and FQNENV. The CDR3 is 14 residues long. V lost 4 bases and J 4 bases, leaving 13 bases between the germline ends. The CDR3 sequence is CASSPSGGVTEAFF. The CDR3 DNA follows: TGTGCCAGCAGCCCCTCAGGCGGGGTCACTGAAGCTTTCTTT.

The chain carries TRBV19 and TRBJ1-1, with D possibly matching TRBD1 (5 bases). Trimming pared 0 bases from V and 5 bases from J, leaving 16 bases between. The CDR3 is 16 amino acids. CDR1 is LNHDA, CDR2 SQIVND, per germline (reference sequence). The CDR3 DNA sequence: TGTGCCAGTAGTATAGATCATAAGGGGACGAGGACTGAAGCTTTCTTT. This codes for CASSIDHKGTRTEAFF.

The chain employs TRBV9 and TRBJ2-1, with D possibly being TRBD2 (5 bases). This CDR3 is 15 amino acids long. The ends were cut back, 0 bases at V and 3 bases at J, with 10 bases in the middle. Germline CDR1 SGDLS, CDR2 YYNGEE. CDR3 loop: CASSVEVGGYNEQFF. CDR3 in DNA: TGTGCCAGCAGCGTAGAAGTAGGAGGCTACAATGAGCAGTTCTTC.

The V gene is TRBV5-1, the J gene TRBJ1-6; D not certain. Germline CDR1 is SGHRS and CDR2 is YFSETQ. V was pared by 2 bases and J by 5 bases, with 14 bases between. The CDR3 has 16 amino acids. CDR3 bases: TGCGCCAGCAGCTTTTACGCGGGGTCTGATAATTCACCCCTCCACTTT. It translates to CASSFYAGSDNSPLHF.

The chain employs TRBV30 and TRBJ1-2, with D hard to call. This CDR3 spans 13 amino acids. V was shortened by 1 base and J by 4 bases, with 10 bases between the two germline ends. CDR1 and CDR2 (germline): GTSNPN, SVGIG (reference sequence). The CDR3 is CAWSDGVGYGYTF. CDR3 sequence (DNA): TGTGCCTGGAGTGATGGGGTGGGCTATGGCTACACCTTC. Variable domain in full (rest from reference TRBV30 and TRBJ1-2): SQTIHQWPATLVQPVGSPLSLECTVEGTSNPNLYWYRQAAGRGLQLLFYSVGIGQISSEVPQNLSASRPQDRQFILSSKKLLLSDSGFYLCAWSDGVGYGYTFGSGTRLTVV.

The chain combines TRBV4-1 with TRBJ1-5, with D maybe TRBD1 (6 bases). Per germline, CDR1 MGHRA and CDR2 YSYEKL. Trimming left V 0 bases short and J 6 bases short, with 12 bases between. The CDR3 contains 15 residues. CDR3 nucleotide sequence: TGCGCCAGCAGCCAAGACGGCAGGGGATTTCAGCCCCAGCATTTT. This translates into CASSQDGRGFQPQHF.

CDR3 nucleotide sequence: TGTGCCAGCAGCTTAGGGCTCCGGGACAGGGGGCGAGGCACTGAAGCTTTCTTT. As protein: CASSLGLRDRGRGTEAFF. V gene TRBV7-9 combines with J gene TRBJ1-1, with 12 bases that match TRBD1. Germline CDR1 reads SEHNR; CDR2 reads FQNEAQ (reference sequence). The CDR3 runs to 18 residues. The junction had 10 bases not matched to a gene; V was cut back by 1 base and J by 4 bases.

V usage is TRBV7-9 and J usage is TRBJ2-7; 7 bases match TRBD1. The CDR3 is made up of 14 amino acids. Germline lookup yields CDR1 SEHNR and CDR2 FQNEAQ (reference sequence). V was pared by 5 bases and J by 4 bases, with 8 bases of the junction left unmatched. CDR3 in amino acids: CASSNPGTVYEQYF. The CDR3 nucleotides read TGTGCCAGCAGCAACCCGGGGACAGTTTACGAGCAGTACTTC.

The chain carries TRBV19 and TRBJ1-2; TRBD1 agrees at 7 bases. CDR1 LNHDA and CDR2 SQIVND come from the germline V gene (reference sequence). Trimming cost V 5 bases and J 4 bases; bases outside gene matches: 10. This CDR3 has 15 amino acids. Here the CDR3 reads CASSPQGGTGYGYTF. The CDR3 DNA follows: TGTGCCAGTAGTCCCCAGGGGGGAACCGGCTATGGCTACACCTTC.

The chain has TRBV2 and TRBJ2-7; a possible D gene is TRBD1 (6 bases). Trimming took off 7 bases at V and 5 bases at J, with 18 bases between the two ends. From germline, CDR1 is SNHLY and CDR2 FYNNEI. CDR3 size: 14 residues. The CDR3: CASTNRGQGHEQYF. The DNA for the CDR3 is TGTGCCAGCACCAATCGGGGACAAGGACACGAGCAGTACTTC.

The V gene is TRBV28, the J gene TRBJ1-1, with D hard to call. There are 13 residues in the CDR3. The germline V gene has CDR1 MDHEN and CDR2 SYDVKM. The V end lost 2 bases, the J end lost 4 bases, and 8 bases lay between the germline ends. The CDR3 DNA reads as TGTGCCAGCAGTTTAGTAGCCGTCACTGAAGCTTTCTTT. Translation: CASSLVAVTEAFF. The full variable domain, with the rest looked up from reference TRBV28 and TRBJ1-1, is DVKVTQSSRYLVKRTGEKVFLECVQDMDHENMFWYRQDPGLGLRLIYFSYDVKMKEKGDIPEGYSVSREKKERFSLILESASTNQTSMYLCASSLVAVTEAFFGQGTRLTVV.

The V gene is TRBV9, the J gene TRBJ2-1, with TRBD2 matching over 7 bases. V lost 3 bases and J lost 3; bases outside the gene matches: 9. Germline CDR1 is SGDLS and CDR2 is YYNGEE. This CDR3 spans 16 amino acids. The CDR3 DNA sequence: TGTGCCAGCAGCGCCCGGAGCGGGGACCTCTACAATGAGCAGTTCTTC. This codes for CASSARSGDLYNEQFF. Complete variable domain (other parts from reference TRBV9 and TRBJ2-1): DSGVTQTPKHLITATGQRVTLRCSPRSGDLSVYWYQQSLDQGLQFLIQYYNGEERAKGNILERFSAQQFPDLHSELNLSSLELGDSALYFCASSARSGDLYNEQFFGPGTRLTVL.

The chain has TRBV15 and TRBJ1-2; D perhaps matches TRBD1 (6 bases). Germline V gene sequence: CDR1 LNHNV, CDR2 YYDKDF (reference sequence). This CDR3 has 15 amino acids. V lost 0 bases, J lost 7 bases, and 15 bases lay in between. The CDR3 DNA reads TGTGCCACCAGCAGAGACCCCTCAGGGGCCGGTGGCTACACCTTC. This gives the protein CATSRDPSGAGGYTF.

The chain links TRBV6-5 to TRBJ2-2; D possibly corresponds to TRBD2 (6 bases). With 8 bases removed from V and 7 bases from J, the gap between germline ends came to 17 bases. Germline V lookup: CDR1 MNHEY, CDR2 SVGAGI. The CDR3 is 14 residues long. In nucleotides, the CDR3 is TGTGCCAGCGGGCGGGGAGTTCGGGGCGGGGAGCTGTTTTTT. Its translation is CASGRGVRGGELFF.

This chain joins TRBV27 and TRBJ1-5; tentative D call: TRBD1 (5 bases). This CDR3 has 12 amino acids. Germline-derived CDR1 and CDR2 are MNHEY and SMNVEV (reference sequence). V lost 6 bases to trimming and J lost 4 bases, with 7 bases between them. CDR3 nucleotide sequence: TGTGCCAGCAGCGACAGAAATCAGCCCCAGCATTTT. It encodes CASSDRNQPQHF.

The chain employs TRBV30 and TRBJ1-4; D is perhaps TRBD1 (5 bases). Per germline, CDR1 GTSNPN and CDR2 SVGIG (reference sequence). The V end was cut by 3 bases, the J end by 12 bases, with 11 bases between. This CDR3 is built from 11 residues. CDR3 coding DNA: TGTGCCTGGAGCCCGGGACCCGAACTGTTTTTT. This gives the protein CAWSPGPELFF.

This sequence joins TRBV6-1 and TRBJ1-2; 8 bases are a match to TRBD1. The germline CDR1 and CDR2 sequences are MNHNS and SASEGT. CDR3 length equals 13 residues. V lost 7 bases, J lost 8 bases, and 9 bases stayed unmatched. The CDR3 reads CASNILGTGGYTF. The CDR3 nucleotides are TGTGCCAGCAACATCCTGGGGACAGGAGGCTACACCTTC.

The CDR3 bases are TGCGCCAGCAGCCTCGACAGGGGTACTAATGAAAAACTGTTTTTT. It translates to CASSLDRGTNEKLFF. The rearrangement uses TRBV4-3 and TRBJ1-4; 8 bases agree with TRBD1. Looked up from germline, CDR1 is LGHNA and CDR2 is YSLEER. The CDR3 contains 15 residues. V lost 4 bases and J lost 2; bases outside the gene matches: 3.